The TCR beta chain described here comes from a study of CD8 T cells in Susac syndrome. Germline V gene sequence: CDR1 MNHEY, CDR2 SMNVEV (reference sequence). CDR3 length: 13 amino acids. V was clipped by 3 bases and J by 1 base, with 6 bases between them. A quantity of roughly 0.5 to 1 ug RNA underwent reverse transcription using random hexamers. Amplification of TCR beta CDR3 was carried out by immunoSEQ multiplex PCR, which covered 54 Vbeta and 13 Jbeta segments. TCRdb passed the immunoSEQ multiplex PCR reads through MiXCR, listing each CDR3 protein once. The table shows more than 150,000 distinct CDR3 sequences, with about 94% occurring only once. TCR beta from blood CD8+ and CD4+ T cells was sequenced.

The rearrangement uses TRBV27 and TRBJ1-2; D is undetermined. Sequenced: CD8+ T cells from PBMCs. The origin of this receptor is a human donor with multiple sclerosis. The CDR3: CASSFMNNYGYTF. The CDR3, as DNA: TGTGCCAGCAGTTTCATGAATAACTATGGCTACACCTTC.